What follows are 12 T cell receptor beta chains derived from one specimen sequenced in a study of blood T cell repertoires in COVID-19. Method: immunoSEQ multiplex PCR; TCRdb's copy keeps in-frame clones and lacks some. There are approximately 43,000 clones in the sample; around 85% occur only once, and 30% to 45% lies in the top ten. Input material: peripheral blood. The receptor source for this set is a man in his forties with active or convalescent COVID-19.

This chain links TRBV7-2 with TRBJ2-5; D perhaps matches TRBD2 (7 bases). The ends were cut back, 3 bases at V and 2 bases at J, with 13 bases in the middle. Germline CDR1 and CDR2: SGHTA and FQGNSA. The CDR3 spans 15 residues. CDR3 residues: CASSFGGGIQETQYF. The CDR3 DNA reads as TGTGCCAGCAGCTTCGGCGGGGGCATACAAGAGACCCAGTACTTC.

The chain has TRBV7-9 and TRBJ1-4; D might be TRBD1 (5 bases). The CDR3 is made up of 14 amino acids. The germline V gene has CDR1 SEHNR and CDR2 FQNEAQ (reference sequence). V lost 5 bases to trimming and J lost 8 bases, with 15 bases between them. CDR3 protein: CASSRGREDEKLFF. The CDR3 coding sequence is TGTGCCAGCAGCCGGGGCCGGGAGGACGAAAAACTGTTTTTT.

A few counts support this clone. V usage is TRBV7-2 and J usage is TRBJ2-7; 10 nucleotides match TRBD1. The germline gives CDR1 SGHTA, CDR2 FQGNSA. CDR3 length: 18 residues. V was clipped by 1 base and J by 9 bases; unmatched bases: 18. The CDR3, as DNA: TGTGCCAGCAGCTTAGGGAGGCGCTCCGGGACAGGGGATTCAGGGCAGTACTTC. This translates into CASSLGRRSGTGDSGQYF.

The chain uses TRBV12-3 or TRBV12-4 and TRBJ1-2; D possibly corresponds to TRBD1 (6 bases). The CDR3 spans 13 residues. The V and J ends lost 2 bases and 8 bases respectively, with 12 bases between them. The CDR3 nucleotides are TGTGCCAGCAGTTTATACAGGGTGGGGGGCTACACCTTC. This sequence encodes CASSLYRVGGYTF.

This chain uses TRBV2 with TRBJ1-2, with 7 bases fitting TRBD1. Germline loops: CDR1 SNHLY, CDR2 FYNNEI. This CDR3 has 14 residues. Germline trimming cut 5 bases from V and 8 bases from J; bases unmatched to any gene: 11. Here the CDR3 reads CASSYTRDSGGYTF. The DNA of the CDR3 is TGTGCCAGCAGTTATACCCGGGACAGCGGCGGCTACACCTTC.

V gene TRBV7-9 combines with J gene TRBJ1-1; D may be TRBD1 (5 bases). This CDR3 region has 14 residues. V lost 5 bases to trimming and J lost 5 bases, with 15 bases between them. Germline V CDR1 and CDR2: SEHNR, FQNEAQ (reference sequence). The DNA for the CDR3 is TGTGCCAGCAGCCGCCCTACAGGTGGGACTGAAGCTTTCTTT. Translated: CASSRPTGGTEAFF.

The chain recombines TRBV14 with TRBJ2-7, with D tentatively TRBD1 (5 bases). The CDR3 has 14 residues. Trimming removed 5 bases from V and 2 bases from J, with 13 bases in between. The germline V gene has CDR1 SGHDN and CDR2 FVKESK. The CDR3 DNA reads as TGTGCCAGCAGCTCCCCTGGCAGGGCCTACGAGCAGTACTTC. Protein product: CASSSPGRAYEQYF.

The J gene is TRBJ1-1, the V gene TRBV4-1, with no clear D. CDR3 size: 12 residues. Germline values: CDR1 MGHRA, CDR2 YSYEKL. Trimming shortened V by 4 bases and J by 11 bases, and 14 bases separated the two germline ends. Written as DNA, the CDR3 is TGCGCCAGCAGCCTAGGAACGTCCGGGGCTTTCTTT. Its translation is CASSLGTSGAFF.

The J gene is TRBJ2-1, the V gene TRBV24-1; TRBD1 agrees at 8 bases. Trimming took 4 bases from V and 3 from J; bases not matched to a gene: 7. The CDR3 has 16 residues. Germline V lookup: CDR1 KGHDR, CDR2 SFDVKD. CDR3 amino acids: CATSDPGQVLYNEQFF. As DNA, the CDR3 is TGTGCCACCAGTGACCCGGGACAGGTTCTCTACAATGAGCAGTTCTTC.

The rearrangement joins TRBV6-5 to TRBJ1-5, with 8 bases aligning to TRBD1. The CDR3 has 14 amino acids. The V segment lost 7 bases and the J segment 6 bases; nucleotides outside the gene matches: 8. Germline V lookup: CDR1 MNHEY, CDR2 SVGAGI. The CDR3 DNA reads TGTGCCAGCACCCCCACAGGGGGAAGTCAGCCCCAGCATTTT. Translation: CASTPTGGSQPQHF.

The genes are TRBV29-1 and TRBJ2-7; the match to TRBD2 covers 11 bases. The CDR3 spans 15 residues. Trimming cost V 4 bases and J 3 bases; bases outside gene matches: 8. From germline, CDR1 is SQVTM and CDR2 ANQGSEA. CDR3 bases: TGCAGCGTTGCGGTAGCGGGAGGGGTCCTCTACGAGCAGTACTTC. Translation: CSVAVAGGVLYEQYF.

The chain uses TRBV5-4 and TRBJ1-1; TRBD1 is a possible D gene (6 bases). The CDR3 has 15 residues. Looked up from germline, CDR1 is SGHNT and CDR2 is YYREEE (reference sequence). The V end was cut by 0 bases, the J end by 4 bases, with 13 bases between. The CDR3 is CASSLAGQAFTEAFF. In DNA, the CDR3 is TGTGCCAGCAGCTTGGCGGGACAAGCATTCACTGAAGCTTTCTTT.